This TCR beta chain was documented in a study of blood T cell repertoires in COVID-19. For the study at large: Samples taken during acute and convalescent COVID-19 were collected in the United States, Italy and Spain.

Original methodology: Amplification of reference gene primers provided the estimated nucleated cell counts. Measured with immunoSEQ multiplex PCR; TCRdb has only the in-frame clones, and not every one. That table is the source of V, J and clone size, and D and trimming were worked out from the DNA. The table lists about 400,000 clones, more than 70% of them singletons, with around 1.2% in the top ten. In germline, CDR1 is KGHDR, CDR2 SFDVKD. V lost 1 base and J 6 bases, leaving 8 bases between the germline ends. The CDR3 is 14 amino acids. Sequenced input: peripheral blood. The chain combines TRBV24-1 with TRBJ2-2; tentatively, D is TRBD2 (5 bases). This TCR derives from a man between 35 and 55 years old with acute or convalescent COVID-19. CDR3 in DNA: TGTGCCACCAGTGATTTTAGGCGGGCCGGGGAGCTGTTTTTT. Encoded protein: CATSDFRRAGELFF.